The entry below gives a single T cell receptor beta chain sequence along with its context. The protocol was immunoSEQ multiplex PCR, while the TCRdb copy is restricted to in-frame clones and leaves out a portion. The sample includes roughly 100,000 clones, 80% to 85% seen only once; the top ten take approximately 38%. The data were obtained in a study of blood T cell repertoires in COVID-19. Study in general: The United States, Italy and Spain provided the acute and convalescent COVID-19 samples. In each case, the material was cDNA or gDNA derived from T cells, B-cell-depleted T cells, or PBMCs.

This TCR was sampled from an elderly man with acute or convalescent COVID-19. Sample: peripheral blood.

CDR3 sequence reads: CASSRTQNTEAFF. CDR3 nucleotides: TGTGCCAGCTCACGAACTCAGAACACTGAAGCTTTCTTT. The chain has TRBV18 and TRBJ1-1; no clear D gene. There are 13 residues in the CDR3. Trimming removed 4 bases from V and 1 base from J, with 7 bases in between. Germline values: CDR1 KGHSH, CDR2 LQKENI.